A selection of T cell receptor beta chains follows, all from one sample in a study of blood T cell repertoires in COVID-19. Clones were sequenced by immunoSEQ multiplex PCR, and TCRdb holds only the in-frame ones, with some missing. The sample lists about 230,000 clones, 86% seen once, with approximately 3.1% in the top ten. Source material: PBMCs or T cells enriched from blood (not recorded which). The receptors stem from a woman aged 50 to 60 in a cohort exposed to, infected with or recovered from COVID-19 (not recorded which). Both conserved end residues are part of each CDR3. The D gene is left open where the match is weak. Rows may omit the clone size; those that give it use once, few, many or a size class.

TRBD1 12 NA TRBJ1-2 TRBV15 TGTGCCTCATCGGACAGGGGGCTTGGCTACACCTTC CASSDRGLGYTF
TRBD1 18 NA TRBJ1-6 TRBV5-1 TGCGCCAGCAGCTTGCAGACAGGGGGCGACTCCTATAATTCACCCCTCCACTTT CASSLQTGGDSYNSPLHF
TRBD2 16 NA TRBJ2-3 TRBV25-1 TGTGCCAGCAGTGAATATATACTAGCGGGCACAGATACGCAGTATTTT CASSEYILAGTDTQYF
NA 13 NA TRBJ2-5 TRBV9 TGTGCCAGCAGCGTAGGCGTACAAGAGACCCAGTACTTC CASSVGVQETQYF
TRBD1 19 once TRBJ1-4 TRBV10-3 TGTGCCATCAGTGAGTTGGACAGGGCGGTTAGGGTCGGTGATGAAAAACTGTTTTTT CAISELDRAVRVGDEKLFF
TRBD2 17 NA TRBJ2-3 TRBV27 TGTGCCAGCAGTCCTCGGACTAGCGGGAGCTTCACAGATACGCAGTATTTT CASSPRTSGSFTDTQYF
NA 19 NA TRBJ1-1 TRBV21-1 TGTGCCAGCAGCAAAGTATTCCGGGACAGGGCTACGCTGAACACTGAAGCTTTCTTT CASSKVFRDRATLNTEAFF
NA 15 NA TRBJ2-7 TRBV6-5 TGTGCCAGCATCAAAATGAGGGATCCCGCCTACGAGCAGTACTTC CASIKMRDPAYEQYF
TRBD1 15 NA TRBJ1-1 TRBV9 TGTGCCAGCAGCCCGCGACAGGGGATGGGCACTGAAGCTTTCTTT CASSPRQGMGTEAFF
NA 14 many TRBJ1-5 TRBV7-2 TGTGCCAGCAAGGAGTCGAGTAGCAATCAGCCCCAGCATTTT CASKESSSNQPQHF
TRBD1 15 NA TRBJ2-1 TRBV19 TGTGCCAGTACCAAAGGGGGACAGGGGGCTCATGAGCAGTTCTTC CASTKGGQGAHEQFF
NA 14 NA TRBJ2-7 TRBV18 TGTGCCAGCTCACCCCTCTTGGGGGAGGTCGAGCAGTACTTC CASSPLLGEVEQYF
NA 13 NA TRBJ2-7 TRBV5-4 TGTGCCAGCAGCTCGGCACAGGCCTACGAGCAGTACTTC CASSSAQAYEQYF
NA 15 NA TRBJ1-1 TRBV3-1/TRBV3-2 TGTGCCAGCAGCCAAGACATCCCTGGCAACACTGAAGCTTTCTTT CASSQDIPGNTEAFF
TRBD1 15 NA TRBJ2-5 TRBV24-1 TGTGCCACCGCGGAAACAGGGGGCATGGGTGAGACCCAGTACTTC CATAETGGMGETQYF
NA 14 NA TRBJ1-4 TRBV6-5 TGTGCCAGCAGTTCGACAGTAACTAATGAAAAACTGTTTTTT CASSSTVTNEKLFF
TRBD2 16 NA TRBJ2-1 TRBV20-1 TGCAGTGCTAGTGTAGCGGGGGGACAAACCTACAATGAGCAGTTCTTC CSASVAGGQTYNEQFF
NA 16 NA TRBJ2-5 TRBV20-1 TGCAGTGCTAGTTTACCGAGCTCTGGAGGGGCAGAGACCCAGTACTTC CSASLPSSGGAETQYF
NA 16 NA TRBJ2-3 TRBV18 TGTGCCAGCTCACCACCGGTTCAAACTAGCACAGATACGCAGTATTTT CASSPPVQTSTDTQYF
NA 14 NA TRBJ2-1 TRBV6-2/TRBV6-3 TGTGCCAGCAGCCAGGACACCGACCTACGGGAGCAGTTCTTC CASSQDTDLREQFF
NA 17 NA TRBJ2-1 TRBV21-1 TGTGCCAGCAGCGAAAGGGGACGTGGGACAGGGTATGATGAGCAGTTCTTC CASSERGRGTGYDEQFF
NA 15 NA TRBJ1-4 TRBV16 TGTGCCAGCAGCCAGGGGACAACCATTAATGAAAAACTGTTTTTT CASSQGTTINEKLFF
NA 17 NA TRBJ2-1 TRBV6-2/TRBV6-3 TGTGCCAGCAGTTACCCCGGGACTCCTCCTTCTTACAATGAGCAGTTCTTC CASSYPGTPPSYNEQFF
NA 14 NA TRBJ1-2 TRBV6-1 TGTGCCAGCAGTGAAGAGATAGCCTGGGATGGCTACACCTTC CASSEEIAWDGYTF
NA 13 few TRBJ2-2 TRBV20-1 TGCAGTGCTAGTGGGGCCAGGACCGGGGAGCTGTTTTTT CSASGARTGELFF
NA 17 NA TRBJ2-1 TRBV7-9 TGTGCCAGCAGCCATCCCTCCCTCGGGGGGCAAGACAATGAGCAGTTCTTC CASSHPSLGGQDNEQFF
TRBD1 15 few TRBJ1-1 TRBV19 TGTGCCAGTAGTATGGACAGGGGAGAGAACACTGAAGCTTTCTTT CASSMDRGENTEAFF
NA 14 NA TRBJ1-5 TRBV9 TGTGCCAGCGGAGGGGAGCCTAGCAATCAGCCCCAGCATTTT CASGGEPSNQPQHF
NA 12 NA TRBJ1-2 TRBV28 TGTGCCAGCAGTGAAGGGGCTGATGGCTACACCTTC CASSEGADGYTF
NA 13 NA TRBJ1-2 TRBV6-5 TGTGCCAGCAGACGGGATGCTAACTATGGCTACACCTTC CASRRDANYGYTF
NA 15 NA TRBJ2-2 TRBV7-9 TGTGCCAGCAGTCTCCGTGGGACTAACACCGGGGAGCTGTTTTTT CASSLRGTNTGELFF
NA 13 NA TRBJ1-2 TRBV5-4 TGTGCCAGCACCCTAGGGGCTGGGTATGGCTACACCTTC CASTLGAGYGYTF
NA 15 NA TRBJ2-2 TRBV7-6 TGTGCCAGCAGCCACGGACTAAAGAGGACCGGGGAGCTGTTTTTT CASSHGLKRTGELFF
NA 15 NA TRBJ1-2 TRBV5-1 TGCGCCAGCAGCTTCTACAGCGGCGCGGGCTATGGCTACACCTTC CASSFYSGAGYGYTF
TRBD1 17 NA TRBJ2-6 TRBV18 TGTGCCAGCTCACCTGGACAGGGATTCTCTGGGGCCAACGTCCTGACTTTC CASSPGQGFSGANVLTF
NA 15 NA TRBJ1-4 TRBV10-2 TGCGCCAGCAGTGGGAGGGGAACTCGGAATGAAAAACTGTTTTTT CASSGRGTRNEKLFF
TRBD1 13 NA TRBJ1-4 TRBV29-1 TGCAGCGTTACCGGGACAGGGTATGAAAAACTGTTTTTT CSVTGTGYEKLFF
TRBD1 14 NA TRBJ1-6 TRBV6-5 TGCGCCAGCAGGACTGGACAGGCTAATTCACCCCTCCACTTT CASRTGQANSPLHF
NA 14 NA TRBJ1-5 TRBV5-5 TGTGCCAGCAGCTCTCAGGGAAGCAATCAGCCCCAGCATTTT CASSSQGSNQPQHF
NA 13 NA TRBJ1-4 TRBV18 TGTGCCAGCTCACCGGGACAAGGGGAAAAACTGTTTTTT CASSPGQGEKLFF
TRBD1 14 NA TRBJ1-6 TRBV6-5 TGTGCCAGCGCAGGGGGAAGCAATAATTCACCCCTCCACTTT CASAGGSNNSPLHF
NA 18 NA TRBJ2-1 TRBV19 TGTGCCAGTAGCGCCCGCCTCCGACAGGGCCCGAGACTAGATAAGCAGTTCTTC CASSARLRQGPRLDKQFF
TRBD1 13 NA TRBJ1-1 TRBV6-2/TRBV6-3 TGTGCCAGCAGTAACGCCTTACAGGGGAGAGCTTTCTTT CASSNALQGRAFF
TRBD2 16 NA TRBJ2-1 TRBV10-3 TGTGCCATCAGTGTAACCGGGACTAGCGGGGACAATGAGCAGTTCTTC CAISVTGTSGDNEQFF
TRBD2 16 NA TRBJ2-1 TRBV9 TGTGCCAGCAGCACCGGGTCGGGACTAGCTGGTAATGAGCAGTTCTTC CASSTGSGLAGNEQFF